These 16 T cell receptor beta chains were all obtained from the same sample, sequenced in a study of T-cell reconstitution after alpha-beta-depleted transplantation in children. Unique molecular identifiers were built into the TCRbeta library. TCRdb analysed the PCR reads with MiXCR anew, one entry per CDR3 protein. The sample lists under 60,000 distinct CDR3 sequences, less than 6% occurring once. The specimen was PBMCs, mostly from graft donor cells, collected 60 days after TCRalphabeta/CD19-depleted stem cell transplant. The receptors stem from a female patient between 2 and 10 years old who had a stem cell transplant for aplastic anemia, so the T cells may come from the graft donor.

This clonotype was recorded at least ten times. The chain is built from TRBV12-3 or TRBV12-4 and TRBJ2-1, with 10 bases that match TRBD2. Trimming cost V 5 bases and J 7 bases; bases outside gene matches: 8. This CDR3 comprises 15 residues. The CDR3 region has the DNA TGTGCCAGCAGTCTTTTAGCGGGAGGTCGGAATGAGCAGTTCTTC. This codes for CASSLLAGGRNEQFF.

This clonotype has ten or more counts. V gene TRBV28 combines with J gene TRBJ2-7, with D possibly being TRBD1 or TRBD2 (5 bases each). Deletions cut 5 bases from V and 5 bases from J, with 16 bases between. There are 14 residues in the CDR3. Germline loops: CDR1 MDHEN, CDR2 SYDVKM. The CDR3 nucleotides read TGTGCCAGCAGTCTCCAGTTGATGGGGGACGAGCAGTACTTC. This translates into CASSLQLMGDEQYF.

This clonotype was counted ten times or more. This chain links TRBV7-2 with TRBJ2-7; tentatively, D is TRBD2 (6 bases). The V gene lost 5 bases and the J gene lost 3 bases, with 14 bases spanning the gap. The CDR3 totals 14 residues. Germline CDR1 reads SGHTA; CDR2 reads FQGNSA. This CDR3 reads CASSVIPGVYEQYF. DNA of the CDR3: TGTGCCAGCAGCGTAATACCGGGGGTCTACGAGCAGTACTTC.

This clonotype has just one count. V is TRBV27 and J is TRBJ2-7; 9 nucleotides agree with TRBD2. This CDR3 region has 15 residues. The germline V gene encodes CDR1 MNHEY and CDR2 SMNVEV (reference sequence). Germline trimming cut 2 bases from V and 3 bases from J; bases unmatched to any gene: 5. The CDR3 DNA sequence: TGTGCCAGCAGTTTAGGCGGGAGGGCCTTCTACGAGCAGTACTTC. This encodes CASSLGGRAFYEQYF.

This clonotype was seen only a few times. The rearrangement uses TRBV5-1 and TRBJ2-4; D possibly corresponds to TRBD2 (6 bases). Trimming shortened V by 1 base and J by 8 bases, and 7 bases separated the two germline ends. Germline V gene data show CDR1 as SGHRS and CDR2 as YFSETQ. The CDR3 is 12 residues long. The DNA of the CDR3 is TGCGCCAGCAGCTTGTCGGGGGACATTCAGTACTTC. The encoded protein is CASSLSGDIQYF.

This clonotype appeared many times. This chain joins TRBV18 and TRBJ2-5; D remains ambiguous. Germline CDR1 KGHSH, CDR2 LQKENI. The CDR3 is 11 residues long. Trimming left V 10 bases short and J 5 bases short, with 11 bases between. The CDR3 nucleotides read TGTGCCACACGTAGCCAGGAGACCCAGTACTTC. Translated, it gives CATRSQETQYF.

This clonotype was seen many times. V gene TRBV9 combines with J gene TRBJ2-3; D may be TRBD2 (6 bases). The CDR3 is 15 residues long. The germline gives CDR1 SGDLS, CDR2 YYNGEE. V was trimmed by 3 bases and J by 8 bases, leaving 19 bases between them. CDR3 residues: CASSEKAGGKGTQYF. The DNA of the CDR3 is TGTGCCAGCAGCGAGAAAGCAGGCGGGAAGGGTACGCAGTATTTT.

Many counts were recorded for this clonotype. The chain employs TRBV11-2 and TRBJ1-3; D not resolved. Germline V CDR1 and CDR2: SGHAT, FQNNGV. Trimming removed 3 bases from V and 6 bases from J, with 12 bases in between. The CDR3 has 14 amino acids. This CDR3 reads CASSLGGPKNTIYF. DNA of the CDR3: TGTGCCAGCAGCTTGGGAGGCCCCAAAAACACCATATATTTT.

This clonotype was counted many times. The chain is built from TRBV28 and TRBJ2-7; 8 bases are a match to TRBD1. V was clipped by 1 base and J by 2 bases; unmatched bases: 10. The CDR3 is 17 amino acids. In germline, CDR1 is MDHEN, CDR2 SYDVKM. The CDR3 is CASSLLSGTGFTYEQYF. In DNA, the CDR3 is TGTGCCAGCAGTTTATTATCCGGGACAGGCTTCACCTACGAGCAGTACTTC.

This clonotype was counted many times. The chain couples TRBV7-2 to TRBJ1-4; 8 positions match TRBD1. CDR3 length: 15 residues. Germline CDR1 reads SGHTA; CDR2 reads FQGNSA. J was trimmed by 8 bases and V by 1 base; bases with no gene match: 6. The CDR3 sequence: CASSLGWTGSEKLFF. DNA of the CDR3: TGTGCCAGCAGCTTAGGCTGGACAGGGTCCGAAAAACTGTTTTTT.

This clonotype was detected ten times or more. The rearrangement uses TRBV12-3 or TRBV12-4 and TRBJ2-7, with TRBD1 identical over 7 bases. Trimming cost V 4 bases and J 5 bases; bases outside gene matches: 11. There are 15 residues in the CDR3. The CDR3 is CASSSGDSPFNEQYF. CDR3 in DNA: TGTGCCAGCAGTTCTGGGGACAGCCCTTTTAACGAGCAGTACTTC.

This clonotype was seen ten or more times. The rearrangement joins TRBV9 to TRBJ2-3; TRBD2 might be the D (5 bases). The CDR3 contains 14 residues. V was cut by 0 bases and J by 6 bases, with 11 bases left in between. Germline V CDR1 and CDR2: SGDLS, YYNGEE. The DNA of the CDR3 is TGTGCCAGCAGCGTAGAACGGGGTGGGGATACGCAGTATTTT. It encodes CASSVERGGDTQYF.

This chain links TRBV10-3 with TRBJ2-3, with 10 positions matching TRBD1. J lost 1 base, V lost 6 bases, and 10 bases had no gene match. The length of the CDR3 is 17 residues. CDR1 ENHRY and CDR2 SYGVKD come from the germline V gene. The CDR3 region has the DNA TGTGCCATCAGCTCTACCCCGACAGGGGGCGGCACAGATACGCAGTATTTT. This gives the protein CAISSTPTGGGTDTQYF.

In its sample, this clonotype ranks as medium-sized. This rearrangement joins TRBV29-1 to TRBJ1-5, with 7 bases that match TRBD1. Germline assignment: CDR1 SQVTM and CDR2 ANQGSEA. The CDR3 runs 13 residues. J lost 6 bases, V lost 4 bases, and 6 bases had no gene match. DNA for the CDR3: TGCAGCGTTGGTGACAGGGCAAGTCAGCCCCAGCATTTT. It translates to CSVGDRASQPQHF.

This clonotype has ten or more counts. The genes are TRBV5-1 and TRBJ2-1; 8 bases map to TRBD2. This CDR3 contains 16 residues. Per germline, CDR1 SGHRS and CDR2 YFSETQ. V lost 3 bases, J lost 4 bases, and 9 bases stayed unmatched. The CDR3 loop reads CASSSQRETLYNEQFF. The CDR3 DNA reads TGCGCCAGCAGCTCCCAGCGGGAGACACTGTACAATGAGCAGTTCTTC.

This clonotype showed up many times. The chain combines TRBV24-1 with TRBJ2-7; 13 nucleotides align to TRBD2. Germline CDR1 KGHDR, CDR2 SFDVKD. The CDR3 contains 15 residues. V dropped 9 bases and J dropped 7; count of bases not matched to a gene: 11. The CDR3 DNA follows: TGTGCCACCGTCGACGGACTAGCGGGGGCCCATGAGCAGTACTTC. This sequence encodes CATVDGLAGAHEQYF.